These T cell receptor beta chains were read from a single sample in a study of shared clonotypes between healthy human individuals. Generated by immunoSEQ multiplex PCR, the TCRdb table keeps only in-frame clones and is missing some. The table lists some 1,900,000 clones, 85% to 95% of them singletons, with around 1.2% in the top ten. Sequenced: naive CD8+ T cells sorted from blood. The receptors stem from a man younger than 35 in good health. Each CDR3 is given without its conserved first and last residue. The order of the fields is V gene, CDR3 length, J gene, CDR3 protein.

v_call: TRBV19; cdr3_length: 12; j_call: TRBJ2-7; cdr3_aa: ASSFGGSSYEQY
v_call: TRBV7-9; cdr3_length: 12; j_call: TRBJ2-5; cdr3_aa: ASSPDDSVETQY
v_call: TRBV19; cdr3_length: 12; j_call: TRBJ2-1; cdr3_aa: ASSRAGGPSEQF
v_call: TRBV4-1; cdr3_length: 13; j_call: TRBJ2-7; cdr3_aa: ASSPRGTGFYEQY
v_call: TRBV5-6; cdr3_length: 11; j_call: TRBJ2-7; cdr3_aa: ASSSSLRHEQY
v_call: TRBV25-1; cdr3_length: 12; j_call: TRBJ1-5; cdr3_aa: ASSEWTEDQPQH
v_call: TRBV11-2; cdr3_length: 13; j_call: TRBJ2-7; cdr3_aa: ASSWGAFTDYEQY
v_call: TRBV5-1; cdr3_length: 16; j_call: TRBJ2-2; cdr3_aa: ASSLLRLAGGPAGELF
v_call: TRBV27; cdr3_length: 12; j_call: TRBJ1-2; cdr3_aa: ASSQAGTGEGYT
v_call: TRBV5-4; cdr3_length: 13; j_call: TRBJ1-3; cdr3_aa: ASSLDTLSGNTIY
v_call: TRBV27; cdr3_length: 13; j_call: TRBJ2-7; cdr3_aa: ASSPLPPDNYEQY
v_call: TRBV7-9; cdr3_length: 12; j_call: TRBJ2-1; cdr3_aa: ASSLGEGPLEQF
v_call: TRBV5-4; cdr3_length: 13; j_call: TRBJ2-2; cdr3_aa: VSSSGQGWTGELF
v_call: TRBV2; cdr3_length: 13; j_call: TRBJ1-2; cdr3_aa: ASSVLVGLNYGYT
v_call: TRBV9; cdr3_length: 11; j_call: TRBJ2-6; cdr3_aa: ASSPPAAPILT
v_call: TRBV5-4; cdr3_length: 12; j_call: TRBJ1-2; cdr3_aa: ASSLAGINYGYT
v_call: TRBV2; cdr3_length: 11; j_call: -; cdr3_aa: ASETGEDGEQY
v_call: TRBV11-2; cdr3_length: 14; j_call: TRBJ2-5; cdr3_aa: ASSLGASGEQETQY
v_call: TRBV19; cdr3_length: 13; j_call: TRBJ2-1; cdr3_aa: ASSPNGGGYNEQF
v_call: TRBV9; cdr3_length: 12; j_call: TRBJ2-2; cdr3_aa: ASSVERDLGELF
v_call: TRBV9; cdr3_length: 12; j_call: TRBJ2-7; cdr3_aa: ASSAFDGAYEQY
v_call: TRBV4-1; cdr3_length: 16; j_call: TRBJ2-7; cdr3_aa: ASSQRARDLAGVEEQY
v_call: TRBV30; cdr3_length: 12; j_call: TRBJ2-7; cdr3_aa: AWSVTGMGYEQY
v_call: TRBV28; cdr3_length: 12; j_call: TRBJ1-2; cdr3_aa: ASSSHRGPYGYT
v_call: TRBV5-4; cdr3_length: 14; j_call: TRBJ1-1; cdr3_aa: ASSLVGTGENTEAF
v_call: TRBV27; cdr3_length: 12; j_call: TRBJ2-2; cdr3_aa: ASSFSGGTGELF
v_call: TRBV2; cdr3_length: 12; j_call: TRBJ1-5; cdr3_aa: ASSEGQGNQPQH
v_call: TRBV2; cdr3_length: 13; j_call: TRBJ2-4; cdr3_aa: ASSEIVLAKNIQY
v_call: TRBV7-9; cdr3_length: 13; j_call: TRBJ2-7; cdr3_aa: ASSSAEDTSYEQY
v_call: TRBV30; cdr3_length: 12; j_call: TRBJ2-1; cdr3_aa: AWSVLGLPNEQF